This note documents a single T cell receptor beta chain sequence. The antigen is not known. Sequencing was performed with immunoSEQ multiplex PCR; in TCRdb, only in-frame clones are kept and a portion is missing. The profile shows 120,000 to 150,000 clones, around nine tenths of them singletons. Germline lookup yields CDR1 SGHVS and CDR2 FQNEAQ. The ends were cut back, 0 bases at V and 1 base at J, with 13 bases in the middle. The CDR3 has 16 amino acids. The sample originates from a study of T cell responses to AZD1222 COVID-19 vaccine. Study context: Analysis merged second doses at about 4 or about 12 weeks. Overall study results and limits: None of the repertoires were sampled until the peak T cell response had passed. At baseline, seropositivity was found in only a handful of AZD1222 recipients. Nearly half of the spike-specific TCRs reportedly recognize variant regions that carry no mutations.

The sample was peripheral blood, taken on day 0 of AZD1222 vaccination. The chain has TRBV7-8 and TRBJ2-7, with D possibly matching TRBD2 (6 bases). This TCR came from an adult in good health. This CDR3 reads CASSLASGVRSYEQYF. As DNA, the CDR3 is TGTGCCAGCAGCTTAGCGTCGGGGGTCCGTTCCTACGAGCAGTACTTC.